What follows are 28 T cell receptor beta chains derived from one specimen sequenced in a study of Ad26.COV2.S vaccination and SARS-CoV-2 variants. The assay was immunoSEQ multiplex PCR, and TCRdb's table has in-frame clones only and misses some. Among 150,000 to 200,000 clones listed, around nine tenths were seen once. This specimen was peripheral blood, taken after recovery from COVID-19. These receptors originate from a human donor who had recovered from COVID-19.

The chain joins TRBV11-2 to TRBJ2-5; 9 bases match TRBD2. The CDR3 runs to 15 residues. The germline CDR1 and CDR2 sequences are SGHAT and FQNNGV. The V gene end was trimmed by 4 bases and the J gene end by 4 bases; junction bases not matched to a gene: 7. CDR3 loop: CASSSLAGVSETQYF. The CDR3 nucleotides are TGTGCCAGCAGCTCCTTAGCGGGAGTCTCAGAGACCCAGTACTTC. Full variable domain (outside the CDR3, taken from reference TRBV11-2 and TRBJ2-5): EAGVAQSPRYKIIEKRQSVAFWCNPISGHATLYWYQQILGQGPKLLIQFQNNGVVDDSQLPKDRFSAERLKGVDSTLKIQPAKLEDSAVYLCASSSLAGVSETQYFGPGTRLLVL.

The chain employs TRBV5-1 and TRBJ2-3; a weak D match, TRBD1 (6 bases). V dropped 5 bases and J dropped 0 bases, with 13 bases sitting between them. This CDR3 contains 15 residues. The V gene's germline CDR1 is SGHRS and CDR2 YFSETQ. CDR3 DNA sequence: TGCGCCAGCAGTGAGAACGGACAGAGCACAGATACGCAGTATTTT. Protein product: CASSENGQSTDTQYF.

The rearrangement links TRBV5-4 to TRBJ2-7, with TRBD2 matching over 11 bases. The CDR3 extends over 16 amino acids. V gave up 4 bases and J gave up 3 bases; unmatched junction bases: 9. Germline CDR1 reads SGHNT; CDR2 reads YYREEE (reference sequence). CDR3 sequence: CASSSSTSGGNYEQYF. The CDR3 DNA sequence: TGTGCCAGCAGCAGCTCAACTAGCGGGGGTAACTACGAGCAGTACTTC.

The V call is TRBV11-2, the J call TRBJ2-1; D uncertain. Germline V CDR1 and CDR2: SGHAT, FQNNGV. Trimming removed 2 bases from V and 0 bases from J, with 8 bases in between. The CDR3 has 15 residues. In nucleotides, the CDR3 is TGTGCCAGCAGCTTATTATTAAGCTCCTACAATGAGCAGTTCTTC. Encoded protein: CASSLLLSSYNEQFF.

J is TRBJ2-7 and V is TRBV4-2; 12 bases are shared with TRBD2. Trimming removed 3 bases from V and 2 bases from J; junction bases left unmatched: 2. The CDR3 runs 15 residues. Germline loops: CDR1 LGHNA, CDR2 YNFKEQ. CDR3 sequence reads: CASSQTSGSPYEQYF. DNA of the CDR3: TGTGCCAGCAGCCAGACTAGCGGGAGTCCCTACGAGCAGTACTTC.

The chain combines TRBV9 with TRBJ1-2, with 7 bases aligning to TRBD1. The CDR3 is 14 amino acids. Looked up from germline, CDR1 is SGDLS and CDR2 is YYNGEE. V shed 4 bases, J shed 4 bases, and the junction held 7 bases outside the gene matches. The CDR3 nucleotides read TGTGCCAGCAGCCCCAGGGGGGGCCTCTATGGCTACACCTTC. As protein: CASSPRGGLYGYTF.

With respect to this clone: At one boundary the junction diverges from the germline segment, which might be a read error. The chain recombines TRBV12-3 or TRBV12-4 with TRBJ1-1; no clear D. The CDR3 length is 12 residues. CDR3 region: CAGSELNTEAFF. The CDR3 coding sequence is TGTGCCGGCAGTGAACTGAACACTGAAGCTTTCTTT.

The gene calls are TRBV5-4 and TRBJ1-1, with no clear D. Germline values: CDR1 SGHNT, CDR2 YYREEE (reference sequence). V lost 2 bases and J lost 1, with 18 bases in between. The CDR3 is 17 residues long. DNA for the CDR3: TGTGCCAGCAGCTTTGGTAGTGGTTCCCCCCAGAACACTGAAGCTTTCTTT. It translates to CASSFGSGSPQNTEAFF.

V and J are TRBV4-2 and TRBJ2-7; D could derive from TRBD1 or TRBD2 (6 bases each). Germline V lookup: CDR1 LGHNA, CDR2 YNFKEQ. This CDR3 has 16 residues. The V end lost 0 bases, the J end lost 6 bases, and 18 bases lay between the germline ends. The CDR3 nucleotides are TGTGCCAGCAGCCAAGATAAGGGGGGAGGTCCGGTCGAGCAGTACTTC. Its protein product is CASSQDKGGGPVEQYF.

The CDR3: CASSPGDRFHNEQFF. The DNA of the CDR3 is TGTGCCAGCAGCCCAGGGGACAGGTTCCACAATGAGCAGTTCTTC. The V gene is TRBV11-3, the J gene TRBJ2-1; 8 nucleotides match TRBD1. Germline CDR1 SGHNT, CDR2 YENEEA. The CDR3 runs 15 residues. J gave up 5 bases and V 5 bases, and 8 bases lay outside the gene matches.

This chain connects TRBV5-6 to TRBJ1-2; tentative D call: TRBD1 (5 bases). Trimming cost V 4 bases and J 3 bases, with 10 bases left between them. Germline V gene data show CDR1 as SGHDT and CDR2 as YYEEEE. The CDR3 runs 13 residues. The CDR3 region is CASSQIQDYGYTF. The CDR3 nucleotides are TGTGCCAGCAGCCAGATACAGGACTATGGCTACACCTTC.

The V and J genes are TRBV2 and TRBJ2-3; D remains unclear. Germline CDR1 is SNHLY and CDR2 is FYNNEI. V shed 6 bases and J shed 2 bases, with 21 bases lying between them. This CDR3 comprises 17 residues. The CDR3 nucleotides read TGTGCCAGCAGGCTAAGTCCATTCCGGGCGGACACAGATACGCAGTATTTT. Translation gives CASRLSPFRADTDTQYF.

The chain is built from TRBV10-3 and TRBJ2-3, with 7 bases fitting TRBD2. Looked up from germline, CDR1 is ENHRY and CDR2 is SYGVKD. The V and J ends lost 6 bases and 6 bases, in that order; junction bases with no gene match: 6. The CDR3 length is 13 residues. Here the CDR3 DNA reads TGTGCCATCAGGAGCGGGGACCATGATACGCAGTATTTT. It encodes CAIRSGDHDTQYF.

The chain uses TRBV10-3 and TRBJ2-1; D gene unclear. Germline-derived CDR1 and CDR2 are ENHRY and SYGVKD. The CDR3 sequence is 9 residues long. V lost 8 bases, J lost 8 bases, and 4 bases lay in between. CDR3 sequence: CAIGDEQFF. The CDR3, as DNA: TGTGCCATCGGGGATGAGCAGTTCTTC.

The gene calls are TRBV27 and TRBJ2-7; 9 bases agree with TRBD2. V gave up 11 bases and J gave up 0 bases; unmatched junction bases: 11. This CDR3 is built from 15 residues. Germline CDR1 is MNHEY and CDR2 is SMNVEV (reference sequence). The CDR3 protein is CASPRSSGDSYEQYF. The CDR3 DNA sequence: TGTGCCTCCCCAAGGTCTAGCGGGGACTCCTACGAGCAGTACTTC.

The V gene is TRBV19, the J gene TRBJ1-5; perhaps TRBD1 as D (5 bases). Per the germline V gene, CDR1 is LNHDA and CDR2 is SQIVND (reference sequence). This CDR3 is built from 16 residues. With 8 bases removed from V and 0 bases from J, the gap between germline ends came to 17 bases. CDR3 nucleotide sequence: TGTGCCAGTGCGTTAGACGGGACGTATAGCAATCAGCCCCAGCATTTT. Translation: CASALDGTYSNQPQHF.

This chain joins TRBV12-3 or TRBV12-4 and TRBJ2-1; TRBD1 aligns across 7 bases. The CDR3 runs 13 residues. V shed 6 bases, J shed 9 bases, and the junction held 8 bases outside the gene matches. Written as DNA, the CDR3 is TGTGCCAGCAGAAAGGACAGGCAGGGTGAGCAGTTCTTC. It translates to CASRKDRQGEQFF.

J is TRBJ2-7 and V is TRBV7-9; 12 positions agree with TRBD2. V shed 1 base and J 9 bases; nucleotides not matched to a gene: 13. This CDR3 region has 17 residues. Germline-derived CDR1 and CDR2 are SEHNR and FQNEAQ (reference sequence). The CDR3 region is CASSLVTGLAGTLSQYF. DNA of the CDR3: TGTGCCAGCAGCTTAGTGACTGGACTAGCGGGGACCCTGTCGCAGTACTTC.

CDR3 amino acids: CASSIQAGAPTDTQYF. The CDR3 DNA follows: TGTGCCAGTAGTATCCAAGCGGGGGCCCCTACAGATACGCAGTATTTT. The rearrangement links TRBV19 to TRBJ2-3; 8 bases map to TRBD2. CDR1 is LNHDA, CDR2 SQIVND, per germline (reference sequence). V was clipped by 3 bases and J by 3 bases; unmatched bases: 8. CDR3 length equals 16 residues.

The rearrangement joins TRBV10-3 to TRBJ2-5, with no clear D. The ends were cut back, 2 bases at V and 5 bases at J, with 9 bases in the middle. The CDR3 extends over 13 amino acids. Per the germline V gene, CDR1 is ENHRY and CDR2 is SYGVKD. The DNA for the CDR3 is TGTGCCATCAGTGAGAATGGGTGGGAGACCCAGTACTTC. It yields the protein CAISENGWETQYF.

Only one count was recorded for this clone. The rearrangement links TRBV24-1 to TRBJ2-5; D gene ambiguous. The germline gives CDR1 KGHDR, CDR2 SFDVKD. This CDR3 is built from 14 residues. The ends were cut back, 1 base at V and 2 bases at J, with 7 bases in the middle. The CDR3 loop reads CATSDFSQQETQYF. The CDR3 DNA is TGTGCCACCAGTGATTTCAGTCAGCAAGAGACCCAGTACTTC.

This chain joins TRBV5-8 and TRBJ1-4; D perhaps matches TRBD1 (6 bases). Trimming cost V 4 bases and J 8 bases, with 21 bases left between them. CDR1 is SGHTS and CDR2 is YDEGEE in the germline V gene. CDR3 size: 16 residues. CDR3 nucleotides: TGTGCCAGCAGCCGAAGGCGGGGGGCCCTAAGGGAAAAACTGTTTTTT. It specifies CASSRRRGALREKLFF.

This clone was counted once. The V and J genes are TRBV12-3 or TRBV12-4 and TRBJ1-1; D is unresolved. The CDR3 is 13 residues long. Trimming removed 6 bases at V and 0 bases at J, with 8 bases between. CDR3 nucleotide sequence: TGTGCCAGCAGCTCTACAGTGAACACTGAAGCTTTCTTT. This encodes CASSSTVNTEAFF.

The CDR3: CASSELTGYTDTQYF. The CDR3 DNA sequence: TGTGCCAGCAGTGAATTGACAGGGTACACAGATACGCAGTATTTT. The V and J genes are TRBV25-1 and TRBJ2-3, with 7 bases that match TRBD1. The V gene end was trimmed by 1 base and the J gene end by 2 bases; junction bases not matched to a gene: 3. CDR3 length: 15 residues. Germline CDR1 MGHDK, CDR2 SYGVNS. Full variable domain (remainder filled in from reference TRBV25-1 and TRBJ2-3): EADIYQTPRYLVIGTGKKITLECSQTMGHDKMYWYQQDPGMELHLIHYSYGVNSTEKGDLSSESTVSRIRTEHFPLTLESARPSHTSQYLCASSELTGYTDTQYFGPGTRLTVL.

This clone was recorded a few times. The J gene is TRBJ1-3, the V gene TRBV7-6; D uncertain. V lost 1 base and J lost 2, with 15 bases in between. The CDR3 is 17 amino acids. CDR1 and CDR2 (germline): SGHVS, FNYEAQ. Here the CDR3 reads CASSLEGRMSAGNTIYF. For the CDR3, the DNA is TGTGCCAGCAGCTTAGAAGGGAGAATGAGCGCTGGAAACACCATATATTTT.

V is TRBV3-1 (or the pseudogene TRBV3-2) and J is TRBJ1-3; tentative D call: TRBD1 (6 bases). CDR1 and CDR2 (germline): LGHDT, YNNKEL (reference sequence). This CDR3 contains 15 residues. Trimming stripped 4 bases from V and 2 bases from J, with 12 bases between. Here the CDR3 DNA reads TGTGCCAGCAGCCTCACAGGGCGCGCTGGAAACACCATATATTTT. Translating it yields CASSLTGRAGNTIYF.

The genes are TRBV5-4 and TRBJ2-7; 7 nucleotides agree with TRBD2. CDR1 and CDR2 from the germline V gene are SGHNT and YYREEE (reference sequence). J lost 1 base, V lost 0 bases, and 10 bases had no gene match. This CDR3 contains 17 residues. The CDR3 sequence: CASSLATGLAVSYEQYF. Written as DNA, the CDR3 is TGTGCCAGCAGCTTGGCAACGGGGCTAGCGGTTTCCTACGAGCAGTACTTC.

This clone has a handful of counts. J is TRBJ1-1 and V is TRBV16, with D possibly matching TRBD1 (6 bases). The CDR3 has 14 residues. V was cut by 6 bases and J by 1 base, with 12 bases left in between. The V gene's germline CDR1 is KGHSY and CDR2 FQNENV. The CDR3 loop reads CASSQTGPNTEAFF. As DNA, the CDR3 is TGTGCCAGCAGTCAGACAGGACCGAACACTGAAGCTTTCTTT. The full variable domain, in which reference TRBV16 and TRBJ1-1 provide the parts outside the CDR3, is GEEVAQTPKHLVRGEGQKAKLYCAPIKGHSYVFWYQQVLKNEFKFLISFQNENVFDETGMPKERFSAKCLPNSPCSLEIQATKLEDSAVYFCASSQTGPNTEAFFGQGTRLTVV.